This T cell receptor (beta chain) comes out of a study of blood T cell repertoires in COVID-19. Data came from immunoSEQ multiplex PCR; TCRdb stores just in-frame clones and leaves some out. The sample includes 180,000 or so clones, about 90% of them seen just once. Of note for this clone: The junction differs from germline at one of its ends, possibly a read error.

The material sequenced was peripheral blood. This receptor was obtained from a man between 18 and 29 years old with active or convalescent COVID-19.

Here the CDR3 DNA reads TGTGCTAGCAGCAGGGGACTAGCGGGAGGCACAGATACGCAGTATTTT. Its protein is CASSRGLAGGTDTQYF. The rearrangement uses TRBV7-7 and TRBJ2-3, with TRBD2 identical over 14 bases. The CDR3 consists of 16 residues. From germline, CDR1 is SSHAT and CDR2 FNYEAQ (reference sequence).